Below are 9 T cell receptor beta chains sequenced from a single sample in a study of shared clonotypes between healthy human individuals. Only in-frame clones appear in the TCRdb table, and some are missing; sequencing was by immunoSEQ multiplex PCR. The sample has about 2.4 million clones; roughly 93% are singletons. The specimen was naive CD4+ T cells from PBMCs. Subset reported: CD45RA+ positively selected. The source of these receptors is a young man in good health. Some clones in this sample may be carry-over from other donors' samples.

CDR3 residues: CASSQRRAAYNEQFF. Here the CDR3 DNA reads TGTGCCAGCAGCCAAAGGAGGGCCGCTTACAATGAGCAGTTCTTC. This sequence joins TRBV5-6 and TRBJ2-1, with D perhaps matching TRBD2 (6 bases). This CDR3 is built from 15 residues. CDR1 and CDR2 from the germline V gene are SGHDT and YYEEEE. With 4 bases removed from V and 4 bases from J, the gap between germline ends came to 15 bases.

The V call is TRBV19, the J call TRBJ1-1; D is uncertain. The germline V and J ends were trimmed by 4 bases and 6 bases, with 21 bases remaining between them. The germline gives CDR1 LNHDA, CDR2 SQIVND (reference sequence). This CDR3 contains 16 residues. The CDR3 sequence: CASSRLLGSSDPEAFF. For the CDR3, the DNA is TGTGCCAGTAGTAGGCTTTTGGGGTCCTCCGACCCTGAAGCTTTCTTT.

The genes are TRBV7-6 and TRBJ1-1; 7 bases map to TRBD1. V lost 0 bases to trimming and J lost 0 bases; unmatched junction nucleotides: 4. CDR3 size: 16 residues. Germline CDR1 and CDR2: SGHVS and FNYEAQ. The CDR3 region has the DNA TGTGCCAGCAGCTTAGCGGCAGGGGGATTGAACACTGAAGCTTTCTTT. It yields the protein CASSLAAGGLNTEAFF. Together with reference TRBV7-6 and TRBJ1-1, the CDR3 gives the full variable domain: GAGVSQSPRYKVTKRGQDVALRCDPISGHVSLYWYRQALGQGPEFLTYFNYEAQQDKSGLPNDRFSAERPEGSISTLTIQRTEQRDSAMYRCASSLAAGGLNTEAFFGQGTRLTVV.

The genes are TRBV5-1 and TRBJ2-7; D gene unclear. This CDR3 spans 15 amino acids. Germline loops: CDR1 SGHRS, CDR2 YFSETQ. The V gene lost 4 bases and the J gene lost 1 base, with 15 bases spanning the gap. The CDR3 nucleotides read TGCGCCAGCAGCCTAAATACCTTCGGGTCCTACGAGCAGTACTTC. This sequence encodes CASSLNTFGSYEQYF.

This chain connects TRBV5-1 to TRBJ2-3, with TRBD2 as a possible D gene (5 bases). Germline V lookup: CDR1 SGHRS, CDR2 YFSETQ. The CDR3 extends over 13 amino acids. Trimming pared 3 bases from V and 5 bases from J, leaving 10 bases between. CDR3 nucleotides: TGCGCCAGCAGCTCCAGCGGCCAAGATACGCAGTATTTT. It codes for CASSSSGQDTQYF.

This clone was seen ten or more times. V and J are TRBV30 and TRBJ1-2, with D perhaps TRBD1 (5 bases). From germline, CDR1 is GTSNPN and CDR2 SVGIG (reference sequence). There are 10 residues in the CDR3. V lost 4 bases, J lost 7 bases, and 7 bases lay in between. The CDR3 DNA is TGTGCCTGGATGGGGGTTGGCTACACCTTC. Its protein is CAWMGVGYTF.

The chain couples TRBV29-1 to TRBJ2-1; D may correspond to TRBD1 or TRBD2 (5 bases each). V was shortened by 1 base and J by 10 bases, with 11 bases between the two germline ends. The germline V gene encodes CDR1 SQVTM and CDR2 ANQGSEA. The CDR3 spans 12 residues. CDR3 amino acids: CSVEGGGAEQFF. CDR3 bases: TGCAGCGTTGAAGGTGGGGGAGCAGAGCAGTTCTTC.

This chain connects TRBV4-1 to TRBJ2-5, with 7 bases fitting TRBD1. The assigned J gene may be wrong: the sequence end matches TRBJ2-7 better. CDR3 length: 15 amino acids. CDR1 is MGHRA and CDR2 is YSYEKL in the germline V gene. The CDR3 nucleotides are TGCGCCAGCAGCCAAGATGAAGGGACAGCCTACGAGCAGTACTTC. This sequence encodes CASSQDEGTAYEQYF.

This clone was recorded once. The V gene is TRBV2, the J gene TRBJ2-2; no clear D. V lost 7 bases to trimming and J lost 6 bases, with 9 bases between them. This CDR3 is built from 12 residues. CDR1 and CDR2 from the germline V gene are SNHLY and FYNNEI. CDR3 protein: CASIGYPGELFF. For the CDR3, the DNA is TGTGCCAGCATCGGGTATCCCGGGGAGCTGTTTTTT.